Sequencing of this T cell receptor beta chain was carried out in a study of CD8 T cells in Susac syndrome (dated by TCRdb to between 2018 and 2020). Background for the entire study: Of the Susac syndrome patients who were sequenced, over five had clinically active disease and roughly 8 were in clinical remission. At blood withdrawal, Susac syndrome patients were therapy-naive, treated with corticosteroids (with IVIg additionally given to some), or treated with IVIg alone. Whether CD8+ T cell activation and differentiation in Susac syndrome was antigen driven was tested using repertoire sequencing. Findings and caveats that apply to the study as a whole: In the CD4+ T cell repertoire of Susac syndrome patients, clonal expansion was not detected. The number of individuals in the TCR sequencing and HLA analysis was acknowledged as relatively small.

RNA was extracted using the RNeasy kit, and roughly 0.5 to 1 ug of the RNA was reverse transcribed with random hexamers. The immunoSEQ multiplex PCR assay, which covers 54 Vbeta and 13 Jbeta segments, was used to amplify TCR beta CDR3 regions. PCR amplification bias was corrected by using a synthetic template baseline for primer optimization and computational correction. In the source study's methods: Reads were annotated to V, D and J genes per IMGT and analyzed with immunoSEQ Analyzer, keeping only productive sequences. Clonality was calculated as one minus the Shannon entropy normalized by log2 of the number of productive unique sequences. For each patient and control, public and private clones were evaluated within the 100 most prevalent clones. Susac-specific clones were defined as absent from healthy and MS cohorts, 1052 published viral clones and other ImmuneACCESS disease sequences. The public sequencing data were trimmed at Q25 with fastp and processed into clonotypes with MiXCR by TCRdb, which kept only in-frame beta chains. For every CDR3 protein sequence, its rows merge into one entry that carries the most common genes and DNA. V and J calls and clone size were set by TCRdb, not the authors. The sample table holds around 170,000 distinct CDR3 sequences, of which 95% to 96% were seen once. Of the sample, approximately 0.12% is held by the ten largest clones.

Trimming takes 4 bases from V and 8 bases from J, and the germline ends sit 11 bases apart. Its CDR3 holds 12 amino acids, cysteine through phenylalanine. The DNA shown is the 36-base CDR3, in frame from base 1. Peripheral blood CD8+ and CD4+ T cells from healthy donors, Susac syndrome patients and multiple sclerosis patients were profiled by high-throughput TCR beta sequencing. The Susac syndrome patients fulfilled recently defined diagnostic criteria for definite or probable disease. Bulk CD8+ and CD4+ T cells were purified by magnetic negative isolation, while CD8+ TEMRA cells were enriched using FACS. Blood was drawn into EDTA tubes, processed within 24 hours, and PBMCs were isolated by density gradient centrifugation. PBMCs destined for TCR sequencing were cryopreserved in liquid nitrogen and later thawed in a 37 °C water bath. The sorted or isolated CD4+, CD8+ and CD8+ TEMRA cells reached a purity of at least 90%.

Notes on this clonotype: Its antigen specificity is not known. Base-call qualities are not available, and no considerably larger clone is one nucleotide away.

Recombination linked TRBV12-3 or TRBV12-4 to TRBJ1-2, and TRBD1 may be the D gene, going by 5 matching bases. The sequence was obtained from a human donor with Susac syndrome. Sequencing was done on a sample of CD4+ T cells from PBMCs. In nucleotides, the sequence is TGTGCCAGCAGTTCCAGGGTTGGGGGCTACACCTTC. It encodes CASSSRVGGYTF.